Following are 32 T cell receptor beta chains from one sample sequenced in a study of blood T cell repertoires in COVID-19. Repertoires were generated with immunoSEQ multiplex PCR, while TCRdb's copy carries only in-frame clones and drops some. This table has some 130,000 clones, 80% to 90% appearing once. Sequencing input: peripheral blood. The receptors derive from a human donor in a cohort sampled during active COVID-19.

This clone appeared a single time. V is TRBV6-5 and J is TRBJ1-1; D remains unclear. Germline CDR1 is MNHEY and CDR2 is SVGAGI. The CDR3 is 13 amino acids. Trimming took off 2 bases at V and 6 bases at J, with 10 bases between the two ends. The CDR3 spells CASSYRQAAEAFF. Here the CDR3 DNA reads TGTGCCAGCAGTTACCGGCAGGCCGCTGAAGCTTTCTTT.

V gene TRBV12-3 or TRBV12-4 combines with J gene TRBJ2-1; 8 nucleotides agree with TRBD1. The V segment lost 5 bases and the J segment 6 bases; nucleotides outside the gene matches: 3. This CDR3 region has 13 residues. The CDR3 sequence: CASSKTGGNEQFF. The CDR3 nucleotides are TGTGCCAGCAGTAAAACAGGGGGCAATGAGCAGTTCTTC.

The chain links TRBV2 to TRBJ1-6; a weak D match, TRBD1 (6 bases). Per the germline V gene, CDR1 is SNHLY and CDR2 is FYNNEI. Trimming removed 6 bases from V and 6 bases from J, with 9 bases in between. CDR3 length equals 13 residues. As DNA, the CDR3 is TGTGCCAGCAGAGGGACAAGTAATTCACCCCTCCACTTT. The encoded protein is CASRGTSNSPLHF. The variable domain in full, with the rest retrieved from reference TRBV2 and TRBJ1-6, is EPEVTQTPSHQVTQMGQEVILRCVPISNHLYFYWYRQILGQKVEFLVSFYNNEISEKSEIFDDQFSVERPDGSNFTLKIRSTKLEDSAMYFCASRGTSNSPLHFGNGTRLTVT.

This chain joins TRBV9 and TRBJ2-5, with TRBD2 matching over 9 bases. Germline lookup yields CDR1 SGDLS and CDR2 YYNGEE. This CDR3 comprises 15 residues. After removal of 3 bases from V and 7 bases from J, the junction contained 10 bases not matched to a gene. CDR3 amino acids: CASSEHLAGVGTQYF. CDR3 nucleotide sequence: TGTGCCAGCAGCGAGCACTTAGCGGGGGTGGGGACCCAGTACTTC.

The chain employs TRBV6-6 and TRBJ2-2; 10 bases match TRBD2. V trimming: 2 bases; J trimming: 10 bases; junction bases outside the gene matches: 4. The CDR3 is 14 amino acids. From germline, CDR1 is MNHNY and CDR2 SVGAGI (reference sequence). CDR3 DNA sequence: TGTGCCAGCAGTTACCCGGGACTAGCGAAGGAGCTGTTTTTT. This sequence encodes CASSYPGLAKELFF.

The chain has TRBV15 and TRBJ2-3; 9 positions match TRBD1. V shed 3 bases, J shed 4 bases, and the junction held 2 bases outside the gene matches. This CDR3 contains 14 residues. Germline V gene sequence: CDR1 LNHNV, CDR2 YYDKDF (reference sequence). The CDR3 here is CATSSRDRADTQYF. The DNA of the CDR3 is TGTGCCACCAGCAGCCGGGACAGGGCAGATACGCAGTATTTT. Filled out from reference TRBV15 and TRBJ2-3, the complete variable domain reads DAMVIQNPRYQVTQFGKPVTLSCSQTLNHNVMYWYQQKSSQAPKLLFHYYDKDFNNEADTPDNFQSRRPNTSFCFLDIRSPGLGDTAMYLCATSSRDRADTQYFGPGTRLTVL.

The CDR3 here is CASSLVSGAGNTIYF. The CDR3 nucleotides are TGTGCCAGCAGCTTAGTGTCAGGGGCTGGAAACACCATATATTTT. The chain links TRBV7-8 to TRBJ1-3; a weak D match, TRBD1 (6 bases). The CDR3 runs 15 residues. Germline V gives CDR1 SGHVS, CDR2 FQNEAQ. V was shortened by 1 base and J by 2 bases, with 9 bases between the two germline ends.

The chain recombines TRBV5-1 with TRBJ1-3, with unresolved D. Germline V gene sequence: CDR1 SGHRS, CDR2 YFSETQ. This CDR3 has 15 amino acids. V dropped 0 bases and J dropped 0 bases, with 7 bases sitting between them. CDR3 amino acids: CASSLVGSSGNTIYF. The CDR3 nucleotides read TGCGCCAGCAGCTTGGTTGGTAGCTCTGGAAACACCATATATTTT.

This clone was recorded once. This CDR3 reads CASRTQGNYGYTF. The CDR3 bases are TGTGCCAGCAGGACACAGGGGAACTATGGCTACACCTTC. The V gene is TRBV6-5, the J gene TRBJ1-2; 7 bases line up with TRBD1. Germline-derived CDR1 and CDR2 are MNHEY and SVGAGI. The CDR3 is 13 amino acids. Trimming took 6 bases from V and 2 from J; bases not matched to a gene: 3.

The chain recombines TRBV13 with TRBJ1-6, with TRBD1 as a possible D gene (5 bases). The CDR3 sequence is 13 residues long. V was pared by 5 bases and J by 7 bases, with 9 bases between. CDR1 and CDR2 from the germline V gene are PRHDT and FYEKMQ (reference sequence). The CDR3 DNA reads as TGTGCCAGCAGCGCAGGGATCAATTCACCCCTCCACTTT. Protein product: CASSAGINSPLHF.

About this clone itself: This sample includes further DNA sequences coding for the same CDR3. The rearrangement links TRBV5-1 to TRBJ2-7, with 9 bases that match TRBD2. Germline V gene lookup returns CDR1 SGHRS and CDR2 YFSETQ. After removal of 0 bases from V and 4 bases from J, the junction contained 5 bases not matched to a gene. The CDR3 runs to 15 residues. CDR3 nucleotide sequence: TGCGCCAGCAGCTTGGCTGGCGGGGGGGCTTACGAGCAGTACTTC. Translation: CASSLAGGGAYEQYF.

This sequence joins TRBV7-8 and TRBJ2-7; 7 positions match TRBD2. CDR3 size: 16 residues. The ends lost 5 bases at V and 2 bases at J; junction bases unmatched: 12. CDR1 and CDR2 from the germline V gene are SGHVS and FQNEAQ. This chain's CDR3 is CASSPGLTPGAYEQYF. CDR3 nucleotides: TGTGCCAGCAGCCCGGGACTAACCCCTGGGGCCTACGAGCAGTACTTC.

V is TRBV29-1 and J is TRBJ2-5; weak D call: TRBD2 (5 bases). This CDR3 has 13 amino acids. CDR1 is SQVTM, CDR2 ANQGSEA, per germline. Trimming cost V 6 bases and J 7 bases, with 18 bases left between them. CDR3 bases: TGCAGCGTGTGGTTACCGGAGGATGGGACCCAGTACTTC. This translates into CSVWLPEDGTQYF.

The rearrangement uses TRBV11-2 and TRBJ1-2; D not resolved. V was pared by 4 bases and J by 8 bases, with 14 bases between. Germline V gene lookup returns CDR1 SGHAT and CDR2 FQNNGV. There are 13 residues in the CDR3. CDR3 residues: CASSSPDSYGYTF. CDR3 coding DNA: TGTGCCAGCAGCTCCCCGGACTCTTACGGCTACACCTTC.

This chain joins TRBV6-6 and TRBJ2-7; TRBD2 matches at 12 bases. The CDR3 sequence is 14 residues long. With V trimmed by 8 bases and J by 3 bases, 5 bases remained unmatched. Per the germline V gene, CDR1 is MNHNY and CDR2 is SVGAGI (reference sequence). The CDR3: CASGGLAGSYEQYF. In nucleotides, the CDR3 is TGTGCCAGCGGAGGACTAGCGGGGAGCTACGAGCAGTACTTC.

The table lists this clone with a few counts. The chain links TRBV3-1 (or the pseudogene TRBV3-2) to TRBJ2-6; D ambiguous. Germline CDR1 reads LGHDT; CDR2 reads YNNKEL (reference sequence). Trimming took 3 bases from V and 0 from J, leaving 6 bases between them. CDR3 length: 15 residues. In nucleotides, the CDR3 is TGTGCCAGCAGCCACACAGACTCTGGGGCCAACGTCCTGACTTTC. This codes for CASSHTDSGANVLTF.

A few counts support this clone. V usage is TRBV2 and J usage is TRBJ2-5; 8 nucleotides match TRBD2. The trim removed 4 bases at V and 5 bases at J, leaving 9 bases unmatched. The CDR3 length is 15 residues. Per the germline V gene, CDR1 is SNHLY and CDR2 is FYNNEI. The CDR3 DNA reads as TGTGCCAGCAGTGTAGAGGGGACTAGTGGGGAGACCCAGTACTTC. Encoded protein: CASSVEGTSGETQYF.

The chain couples TRBV4-2 to TRBJ2-3; D gene unclear. Germline V gene sequence: CDR1 LGHNA, CDR2 YNFKEQ. This CDR3 is built from 14 residues. V was clipped by 0 bases and J by 7 bases, with 11 bases between them. CDR3 amino acids: CASSQDVVLNTQYF. In nucleotides, the CDR3 is TGTGCCAGCAGCCAAGACGTGGTACTAAATACGCAGTATTTT.

The chain carries TRBV6-5 and TRBJ1-5, with 7 nucleotides matching TRBD1. The V segment lost 5 bases and the J segment 9 bases; nucleotides outside the gene matches: 10. In germline, CDR1 is MNHEY, CDR2 SVGAGI. The CDR3 runs to 14 residues. CDR3 nucleotide sequence: TGTGCCAGCAGTCCGACAGGGTCCTTTGGGCCCCAGCATTTT. Its protein is CASSPTGSFGPQHF.

The V gene is TRBV4-1, the J gene TRBJ2-7, with TRBD2 as a possible D gene (6 bases). Trimming removed 1 base from V and 6 bases from J, with 22 bases in between. The CDR3 length is 17 residues. CDR1 MGHRA and CDR2 YSYEKL come from the germline V gene. CDR3 bases: TGCGCCAGCAGCCAAGCGATCTCCACAGCGCGGGGTAGCGAGCAGTACTTC. Translation: CASSQAISTARGSEQYF.

V and J are TRBV5-5 and TRBJ1-5; TRBD1 aligns across 8 bases. Trimming removed 4 bases from V and 5 bases from J; junction bases left unmatched: 5. The V gene's germline CDR1 is SGHKS and CDR2 YYEKEE (reference sequence). The length of the CDR3 is 14 residues. The CDR3 nucleotides read TGTGCCAGCAGCCTTACAGGGGGGGATCAGCCCCAGCATTTT. Translating it yields CASSLTGGDQPQHF.

This clone occurred once. V gene TRBV5-1 combines with J gene TRBJ2-3, with 7 bases aligning to TRBD2. Unmatched junction bases numbered 3, after V lost 0 bases and J lost 5 bases. The CDR3 has 14 amino acids. CDR1 is SGHRS, CDR2 YFSETQ, per germline. Here the CDR3 reads CASSLETSQDTQYF. The CDR3 DNA reads as TGCGCCAGCAGCTTGGAGACTAGCCAAGATACGCAGTATTTT.

The J gene is TRBJ2-1, the V gene TRBV29-1, with 7 bases matching TRBD1. This CDR3 comprises 13 residues. The germline CDR1 and CDR2 sequences are SQVTM and ANQGSEA. The V segment lost 7 bases and the J segment 2 bases; nucleotides outside the gene matches: 5. The CDR3 sequence: CSGRDSAYNEQFF. CDR3 DNA sequence: TGCAGCGGCCGGGACAGTGCCTACAATGAGCAGTTCTTC.

The genes are TRBV5-5 and TRBJ1-5; possibly TRBD1 for D (6 bases). The V gene lost 0 bases and the J gene lost 5 bases, with 9 bases spanning the gap. Per germline, CDR1 SGHKS and CDR2 YYEKEE (reference sequence). The CDR3 is made up of 14 amino acids. The CDR3 DNA is TGTGCCAGCAGCTTGGAGCAGGGGTATCAGCCCCAGCATTTT. Translated: CASSLEQGYQPQHF.

This clone was seen once. The chain employs TRBV13 and TRBJ2-3; unclear D gene. Trimming took off 0 bases at V and 1 base at J, with 11 bases between the two ends. The CDR3 length is 16 residues. From germline, CDR1 is PRHDT and CDR2 FYEKMQ (reference sequence). The CDR3 DNA follows: TGTGCCAGCAGCTTAGGCCTCGCCGAGGGCACAGATACGCAGTATTTT. Translating it yields CASSLGLAEGTDTQYF.

CDR3 sequence (DNA): TGTGCCAGCAGCGTACTCCAGGGGCCCGGGGAGCTGTTTTTT. It encodes CASSVLQGPGELFF. The chain couples TRBV9 to TRBJ2-2; D is possibly TRBD1 (6 bases). The V and J ends lost 1 base and 6 bases respectively, with 10 bases between them. Germline CDR1 reads SGDLS; CDR2 reads YYNGEE. This CDR3 spans 14 amino acids.

J is TRBJ2-7 and V is TRBV11-2; D is perhaps TRBD2 (5 bases). Deletions cut 0 bases from V and 2 bases from J, with 17 bases between. Germline loops: CDR1 SGHAT, CDR2 FQNNGV. The CDR3 length is 17 residues. CDR3 nucleotides: TGTGCCAGCAGCTTAGATCGGATGGCGGGCCGGGCCTACGAGCAGTACTTC. Protein product: CASSLDRMAGRAYEQYF.

The chain links TRBV6-1 to TRBJ2-7, with D maybe TRBD1 (6 bases). The CDR3 runs 15 residues. Trimming removed 1 base from V and 5 bases from J, with 15 bases in between. From germline, CDR1 is MNHNS and CDR2 SASEGT. Written as DNA, the CDR3 is TGTGCCAGCAGTGAAGGCGGCAGGGGCATACACGAGCAGTACTTC. This sequence encodes CASSEGGRGIHEQYF.

The rearrangement links TRBV12-5 to TRBJ2-7; TRBD1 or TRBD2 may be the D gene (10 bases each). CDR1 is LGHNT, CDR2 FRNRAP, per germline. The CDR3 totals 23 residues. Deletions cut 0 bases from V and 3 bases from J, with 36 bases between. The CDR3 is CASGLVPKGTGALLAGRYYEQYF. The CDR3, as DNA: TGTGCTAGTGGTTTGGTACCCAAGGGGACAGGGGCGCTACTAGCGGGGAGATACTACGAGCAGTACTTC.

The chain links TRBV6-1 to TRBJ1-4, with unresolved D. CDR1 is MNHNS, CDR2 SASEGT, per germline. CDR3 length: 12 amino acids. Trimming took 3 bases from V and 10 from J, leaving 9 bases between them. This CDR3 is CASSEGTGKLFF. The CDR3 coding sequence is TGTGCCAGCAGTGAGGGCACTGGAAAACTGTTTTTT.

V gene TRBV18 combines with J gene TRBJ2-6, with 7 positions matching TRBD1. CDR3 length equals 15 residues. From germline, CDR1 is KGHSH and CDR2 LQKENI. The V gene end was trimmed by 5 bases and the J gene end by 4 bases; junction bases not matched to a gene: 5. This chain's CDR3 is CASSSTGSGANVLTF. The CDR3 DNA sequence: TGTGCCAGCTCATCGACAGGGTCAGGGGCCAACGTCCTGACTTTC.

V is TRBV11-3 and J is TRBJ2-2; perhaps TRBD1 as D (7 bases). Germline lookup yields CDR1 SGHNT and CDR2 YENEEA. Trimming left V 5 bases short and J 2 bases short, with 12 bases between. CDR3 length: 15 amino acids. CDR3 protein: CASSETGTNTGELFF. CDR3 in DNA: TGTGCCAGCAGCGAGACAGGGACTAACACCGGGGAGCTGTTTTTT.